Each of the 16 T cell receptor beta chains below was sequenced from the same sample in a study of cytomegalovirus exposure and HLA in healthy donors. The PCR ran on 60 Vbeta and 13 Jbeta primers. TCRdb keeps only in-frame clones here, not all; method: immunoSEQ multiplex PCR. Of about 140,000 clones in the sample, roughly 77% were seen once. Sequencing was done on a sample of PBMCs. These TCRs come from a female donor in good health and CMV-seronegative.

V usage is TRBV5-1 and J usage is TRBJ1-1, with 9 positions matching TRBD1. The CDR3 is 14 amino acids. CDR1 and CDR2 from the germline V gene are SGHRS and YFSETQ. V shed 2 bases and J 4 bases; nucleotides not matched to a gene: 3. CDR3 bases: TGCGCCAGCAGCTTCGGGACAGGGACCACTGAAGCTTTCTTT. Encoded protein: CASSFGTGTTEAFF. The whole variable domain, remainder taken from reference TRBV5-1 and TRBJ1-1, is KAGVTQTPRYLIKTRGQQVTLSCSPISGHRSVSWYQQTPGQGLQFLFEYFSETQRNKGNFPGRFSGRQFSNSRSEMNVSTLELGDSALYLCASSFGTGTTEAFFGQGTRLTVV.

A word on this clone: This sample also contains other DNA sequences that code for the same CDR3. The chain links TRBV14 to TRBJ1-3; D is unclear. The germline V gene has CDR1 SGHDN and CDR2 FVKESK. This CDR3 has 15 amino acids. Trimming removed 1 base from V and 1 base from J, with 8 bases in between. CDR3 in DNA: TGTGCCAGCAGCCAAGGAGCTCGGTCTGGAAACACCATATATTTT. The encoded protein is CASSQGARSGNTIYF.

V is TRBV7-8 and J is TRBJ2-5; 10 bases map to TRBD2. The V gene's germline CDR1 is SGHVS and CDR2 FQNEAQ. With V trimmed by 11 bases and J by 5 bases, 8 bases remained unmatched. This CDR3 spans 13 amino acids. CDR3: CACGGLAMETQYF. In nucleotides, the CDR3 is TGTGCCTGCGGGGGACTAGCGATGGAGACCCAGTACTTC.

The V call is TRBV27, the J call TRBJ2-3; 8 nucleotides line up with TRBD2. V trimming: 2 bases; J trimming: 2 bases; junction bases outside the gene matches: 3. The CDR3 is 15 amino acids. Germline CDR1 is MNHEY and CDR2 is SMNVEV (reference sequence). The CDR3 DNA is TGTGCCAGCAGTTTACCAGCGGGAGCCACAGATACGCAGTATTTT. This sequence encodes CASSLPAGATDTQYF.

The chain is built from TRBV7-8 and TRBJ2-7; 11 bases map to TRBD2. Germline V gene data show CDR1 as SGHVS and CDR2 as FQNEAQ. Trimming took 4 bases from V and 1 from J; bases not matched to a gene: 3. This CDR3 has 15 residues. The CDR3 loop reads CASSSTSGVSYEQYF. For the CDR3, the DNA is TGTGCCAGCAGCTCGACTAGCGGGGTATCCTACGAGCAGTACTTC.

The gene calls are TRBV6-6 and TRBJ2-3; D remains ambiguous. This CDR3 region has 15 residues. V was shortened by 2 bases and J by 0 bases, with 9 bases between the two germline ends. Germline CDR1 reads MNHNY; CDR2 reads SVGAGI (reference sequence). CDR3 DNA sequence: TGTGCCAGCAGTTACGTGTACACCAGCACAGATACGCAGTATTTT. It is translated as CASSYVYTSTDTQYF.

This chain links TRBV7-2 with TRBJ2-5; tentatively, D is TRBD2 (5 bases). From germline, CDR1 is SGHTA and CDR2 FQGNSA. Between the trimmed V and J ends, which lost 6 bases and 9 bases, there was a span of 11 bases. This CDR3 comprises 11 residues. CDR3 protein: CASSDPGAQYF. CDR3 coding DNA: TGTGCCAGCAGTGATCCCGGGGCCCAGTACTTC.

This chain uses TRBV28 with TRBJ2-7, with unresolved D. Between the trimmed V and J ends, which lost 3 bases and 1 base, there was a span of 10 bases. The CDR3 spans 14 residues. The germline CDR1 and CDR2 sequences are MDHEN and SYDVKM. CDR3 nucleotide sequence: TGTGCCAGCAGTTTTCACGGTTTTTCCTACGAGCAGTACTTC. It yields the protein CASSFHGFSYEQYF.

This chain uses TRBV30 with TRBJ1-1; D remains ambiguous. This CDR3 is built from 12 residues. V was trimmed by 4 bases and J by 0 bases, leaving 6 bases between them. CDR1 and CDR2 from the germline V gene are GTSNPN and SVGIG (reference sequence). The DNA of the CDR3 is TGTGCCTGGACTGCGGTGAACACTGAAGCTTTCTTT. It specifies CAWTAVNTEAFF.

In this sample, this clone turned up a few times. The J gene is TRBJ2-7, the V gene TRBV6-5; tentative D call: TRBD2 (5 bases). Deletions cut 5 bases from V and 3 bases from J, with 8 bases between. The CDR3 contains 12 residues. Looked up from germline, CDR1 is MNHEY and CDR2 is SVGAGI. The CDR3 loop reads CASSRRGYEQYF. The CDR3 DNA reads as TGTGCCAGCAGTCGTCGGGGCTACGAGCAGTACTTC.

The chain joins TRBV6-5 to TRBJ1-1, with D perhaps TRBD1 (5 bases). The CDR3 is 15 residues long. Germline V gene lookup returns CDR1 MNHEY and CDR2 SVGAGI. V lost 2 bases and J 4 bases, leaving 14 bases between the germline ends. In DNA, the CDR3 is TGTGCCAGCAGTTACGGTCTGGGGCTGGGCACTGAAGCTTTCTTT. This gives the protein CASSYGLGLGTEAFF.

This clone has only one observation. The chain has TRBV9 and TRBJ2-7, with 11 bases matching TRBD2. Germline V gene lookup returns CDR1 SGDLS and CDR2 YYNGEE. The CDR3 has 15 amino acids. With V trimmed by 0 bases and J by 6 bases, 5 bases remained unmatched. The CDR3 protein is CASSVGSSGGFEQYF. As DNA, the CDR3 is TGTGCCAGCAGCGTAGGGTCTAGCGGGGGGTTCGAGCAGTACTTC.

The chain has TRBV7-3 and TRBJ2-3; D not certain. Deletions cut 5 bases from V and 4 bases from J, with 19 bases between. CDR3 size: 16 residues. The germline CDR1 and CDR2 sequences are SGHTA and FQGTGA. This CDR3 reads CASSHARLTLPDTQYF. The CDR3 DNA follows: TGTGCCAGCAGCCATGCCAGACTCACCCTCCCAGATACGCAGTATTTT.

V and J are TRBV27 and TRBJ2-3; 8 nucleotides line up with TRBD2. V shed 0 bases, J shed 0 bases, and the junction held 2 bases outside the gene matches. The germline V gene has CDR1 MNHEY and CDR2 SMNVEV (reference sequence). The CDR3 has 16 residues. This CDR3 reads CASSLSASGSTDTQYF. In DNA, the CDR3 is TGTGCCAGCAGTTTATCGGCTAGCGGGAGCACAGATACGCAGTATTTT.

The CDR3 region is CAISNLGVNTIYF. DNA for the CDR3: TGTGCCATCAGTAACCTAGGAGTAAACACCATATATTTT. The chain couples TRBV10-3 to TRBJ1-3; D gene unclear. Germline V lookup: CDR1 ENHRY, CDR2 SYGVKD. The CDR3 is 13 residues long. Trimming took off 5 bases at V and 6 bases at J, with 11 bases between the two ends.

The chain employs TRBV5-6 and TRBJ2-3; a weak D match, TRBD2 (6 bases). V was shortened by 0 bases and J by 5 bases, with 7 bases between the two germline ends. Per the germline V gene, CDR1 is SGHDT and CDR2 is YYEEEE. The CDR3 runs to 13 residues. The CDR3 protein is CASSLAGVDTQYF. Written as DNA, the CDR3 is TGTGCCAGCAGCTTGGCGGGGGTAGATACGCAGTATTTT.